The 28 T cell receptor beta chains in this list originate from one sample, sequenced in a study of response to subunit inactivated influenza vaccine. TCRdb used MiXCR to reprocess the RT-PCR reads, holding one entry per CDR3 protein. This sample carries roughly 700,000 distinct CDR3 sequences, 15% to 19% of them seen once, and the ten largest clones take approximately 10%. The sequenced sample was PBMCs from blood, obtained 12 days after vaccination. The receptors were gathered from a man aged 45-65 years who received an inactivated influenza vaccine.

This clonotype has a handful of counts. The CDR3 DNA sequence: TGCGCCAGCAGGACAGGGAGCCACGGGGAGCTGTTTTTT. Its protein product is CASRTGSHGELFF. The rearrangement uses TRBV5-1 and TRBJ2-2; 7 nucleotides match TRBD1. V lost 5 bases to trimming and J lost 7 bases; unmatched junction nucleotides: 5. Germline V CDR1 and CDR2: SGHRS, YFSETQ. The length of the CDR3 is 13 residues.

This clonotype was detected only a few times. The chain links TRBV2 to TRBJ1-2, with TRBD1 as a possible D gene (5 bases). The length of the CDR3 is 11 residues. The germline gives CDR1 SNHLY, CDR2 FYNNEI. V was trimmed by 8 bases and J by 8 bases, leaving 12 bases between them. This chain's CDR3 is CASGGLGGYTF. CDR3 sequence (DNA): TGTGCCAGCGGGGGACTGGGAGGCTACACCTTC.

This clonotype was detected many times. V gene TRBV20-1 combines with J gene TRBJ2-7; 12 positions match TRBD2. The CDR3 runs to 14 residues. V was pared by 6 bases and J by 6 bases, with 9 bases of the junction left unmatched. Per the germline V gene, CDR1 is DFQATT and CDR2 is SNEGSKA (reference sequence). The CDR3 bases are TGCAGTGCGGCTAGCGGGAGGGCGGGAGGCGAGCAGTACTTC. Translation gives CSAASGRAGGEQYF.

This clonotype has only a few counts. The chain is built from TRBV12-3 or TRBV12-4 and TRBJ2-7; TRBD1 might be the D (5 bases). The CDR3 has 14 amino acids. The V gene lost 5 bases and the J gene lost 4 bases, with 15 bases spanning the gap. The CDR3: CASSPTYRPYEQYF. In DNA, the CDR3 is TGTGCCAGCAGTCCCACTTACAGGCCTTACGAGCAGTACTTC.

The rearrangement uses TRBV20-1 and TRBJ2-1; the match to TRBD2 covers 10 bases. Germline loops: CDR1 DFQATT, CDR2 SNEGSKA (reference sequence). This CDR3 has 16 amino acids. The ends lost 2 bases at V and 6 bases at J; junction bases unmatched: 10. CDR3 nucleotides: TGCAGTGCTAGACCGGCTAGCGGGAGACCGGTCAATGAGCAGTTCTTC. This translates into CSARPASGRPVNEQFF.

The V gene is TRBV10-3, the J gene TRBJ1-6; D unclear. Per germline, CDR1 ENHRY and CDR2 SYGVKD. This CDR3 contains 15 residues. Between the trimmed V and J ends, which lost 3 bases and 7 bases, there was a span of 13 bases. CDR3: CAISDTRTPNSPLHF. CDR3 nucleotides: TGTGCCATCAGTGACACCAGGACTCCCAATTCACCCCTCCACTTT.

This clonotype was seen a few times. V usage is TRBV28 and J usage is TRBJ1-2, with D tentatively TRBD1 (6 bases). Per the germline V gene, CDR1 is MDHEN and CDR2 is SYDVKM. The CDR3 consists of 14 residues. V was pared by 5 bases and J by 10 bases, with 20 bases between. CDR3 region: CASSRRGGADVYTF. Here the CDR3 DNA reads TGTGCCAGCAGTCGAAGGGGGGGCGCGGACGTCTACACCTTC.

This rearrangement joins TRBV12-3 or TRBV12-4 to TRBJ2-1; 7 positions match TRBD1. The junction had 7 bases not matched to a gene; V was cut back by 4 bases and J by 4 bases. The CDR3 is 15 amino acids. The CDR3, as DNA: TGTGCCAGCAGTTGGGAGACAGGGCAATACAATGAGCAGTTCTTC. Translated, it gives CASSWETGQYNEQFF.

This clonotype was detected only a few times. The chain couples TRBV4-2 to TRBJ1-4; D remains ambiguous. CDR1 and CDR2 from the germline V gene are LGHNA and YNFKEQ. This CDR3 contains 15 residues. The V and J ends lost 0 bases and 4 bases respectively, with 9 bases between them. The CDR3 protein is CASSQEGGSNEKLFF. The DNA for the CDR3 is TGTGCCAGCAGCCAAGAGGGCGGAAGTAATGAAAAACTGTTTTTT.

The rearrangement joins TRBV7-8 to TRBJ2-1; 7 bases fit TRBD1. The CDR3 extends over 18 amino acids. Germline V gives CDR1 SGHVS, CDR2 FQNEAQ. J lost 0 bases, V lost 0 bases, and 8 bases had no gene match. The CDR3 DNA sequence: TGTGCCAGCAGCTTAGCGCAGGGGGTCCTTAGCTCCTACAATGAGCAGTTCTTC. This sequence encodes CASSLAQGVLSSYNEQFF.

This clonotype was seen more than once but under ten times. The CDR3 reads CSVAGTRSTGELFF. In DNA form, the CDR3 reads TGCAGCGTTGCTGGGACTAGATCCACCGGGGAGCTGTTTTTT. J is TRBJ2-2 and V is TRBV29-1, with 8 bases matching TRBD2. Per germline, CDR1 SQVTM and CDR2 ANQGSEA. This CDR3 has 14 amino acids. The V and J ends lost 4 bases and 4 bases, in that order; junction bases with no gene match: 5.

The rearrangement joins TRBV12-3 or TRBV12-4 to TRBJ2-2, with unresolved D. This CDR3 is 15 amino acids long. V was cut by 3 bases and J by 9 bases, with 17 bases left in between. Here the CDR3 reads CASSFPSSNSWELFF. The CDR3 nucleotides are TGTGCCAGCAGTTTCCCTTCGTCGAACAGTTGGGAGCTGTTTTTT.

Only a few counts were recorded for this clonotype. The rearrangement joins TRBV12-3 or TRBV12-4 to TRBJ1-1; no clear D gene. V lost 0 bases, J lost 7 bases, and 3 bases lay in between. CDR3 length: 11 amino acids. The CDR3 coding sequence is TGTGCCAGCAGTTTAGCGTTTGAAGCTTTCTTT. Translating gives CASSLAFEAFF.

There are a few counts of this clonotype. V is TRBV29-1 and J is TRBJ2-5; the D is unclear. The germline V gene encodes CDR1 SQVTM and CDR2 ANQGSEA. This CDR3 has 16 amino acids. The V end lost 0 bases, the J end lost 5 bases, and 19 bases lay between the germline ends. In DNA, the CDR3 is TGCAGCGTTGAAGATCGAAGGGCCCTCTCCCACGAGACCCAGTACTTC. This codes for CSVEDRRALSHETQYF.

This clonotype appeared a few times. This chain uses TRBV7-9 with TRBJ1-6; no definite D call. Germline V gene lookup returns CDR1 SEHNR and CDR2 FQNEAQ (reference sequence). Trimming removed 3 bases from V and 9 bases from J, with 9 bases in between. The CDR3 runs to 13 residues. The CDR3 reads CASSFLAGSPLHF. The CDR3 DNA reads TGTGCCAGCAGCTTCCTTGCGGGTTCACCCCTCCACTTT.

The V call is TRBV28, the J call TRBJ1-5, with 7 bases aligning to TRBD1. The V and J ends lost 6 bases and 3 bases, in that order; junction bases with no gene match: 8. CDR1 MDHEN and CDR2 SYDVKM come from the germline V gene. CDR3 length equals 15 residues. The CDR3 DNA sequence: TGTGCCAGCAGCCCCGCAGGGGGAATCAATCAGCCCCAGCATTTT. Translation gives CASSPAGGINQPQHF.

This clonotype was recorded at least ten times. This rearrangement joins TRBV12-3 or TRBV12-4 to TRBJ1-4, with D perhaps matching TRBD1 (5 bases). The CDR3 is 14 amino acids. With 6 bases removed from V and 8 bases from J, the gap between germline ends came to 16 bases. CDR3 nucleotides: TGTGCCAGCAGGGGGGACCTAACGGAGGAAAAACTGTTTTTT. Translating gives CASRGDLTEEKLFF.

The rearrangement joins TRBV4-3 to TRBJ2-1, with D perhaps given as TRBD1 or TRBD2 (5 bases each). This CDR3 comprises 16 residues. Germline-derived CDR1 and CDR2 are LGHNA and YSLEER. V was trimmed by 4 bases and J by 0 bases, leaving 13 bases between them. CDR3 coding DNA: TGCGCCAGCAGCCCGGGGCCGATTTCCTCCTACAATGAGCAGTTCTTC. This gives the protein CASSPGPISSYNEQFF.

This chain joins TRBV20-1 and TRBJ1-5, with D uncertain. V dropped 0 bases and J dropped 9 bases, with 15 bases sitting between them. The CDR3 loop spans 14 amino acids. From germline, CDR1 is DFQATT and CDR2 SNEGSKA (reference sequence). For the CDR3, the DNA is TGCAGTGCTAGAGAAGGAGAAAGTGCCGGGCCCCAGCATTTT. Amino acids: CSAREGESAGPQHF.

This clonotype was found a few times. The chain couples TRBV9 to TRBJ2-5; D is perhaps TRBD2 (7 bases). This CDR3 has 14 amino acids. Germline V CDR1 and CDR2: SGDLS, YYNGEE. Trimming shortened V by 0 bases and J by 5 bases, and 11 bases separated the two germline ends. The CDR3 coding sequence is TGTGCCAGCAGCGTAGGCGGCGGGGGCGAGACCCAGTACTTC. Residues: CASSVGGGGETQYF.

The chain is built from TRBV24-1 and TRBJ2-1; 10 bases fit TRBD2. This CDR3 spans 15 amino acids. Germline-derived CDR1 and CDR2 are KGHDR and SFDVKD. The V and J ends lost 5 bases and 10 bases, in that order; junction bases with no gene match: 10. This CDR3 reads CATSVHKTSGHEQFF. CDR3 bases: TGTGCCACCAGTGTCCATAAGACTAGCGGGCACGAGCAGTTCTTC.

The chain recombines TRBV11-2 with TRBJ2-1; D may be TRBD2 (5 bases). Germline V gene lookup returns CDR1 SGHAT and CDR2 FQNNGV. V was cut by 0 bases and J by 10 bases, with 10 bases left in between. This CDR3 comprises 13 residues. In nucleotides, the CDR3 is TGTGCCAGCAGCTTAGAGCGGGTTATCGAGCAGTTCTTC. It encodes CASSLERVIEQFF. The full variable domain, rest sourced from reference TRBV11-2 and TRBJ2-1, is EAGVAQSPRYKIIEKRQSVAFWCNPISGHATLYWYQQILGQGPKLLIQFQNNGVVDDSQLPKDRFSAERLKGVDSTLKIQPAKLEDSAVYLCASSLERVIEQFFGPGTRLTVL.

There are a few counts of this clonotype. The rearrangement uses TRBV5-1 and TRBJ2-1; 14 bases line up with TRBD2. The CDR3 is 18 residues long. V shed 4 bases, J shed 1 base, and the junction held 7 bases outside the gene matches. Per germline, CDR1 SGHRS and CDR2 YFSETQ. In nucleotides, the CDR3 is TGCGCCAGCAGCCAGGGACTAGCGGGAGTTAGGTCCTACAATGAGCAGTTCTTC. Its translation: CASSQGLAGVRSYNEQFF.

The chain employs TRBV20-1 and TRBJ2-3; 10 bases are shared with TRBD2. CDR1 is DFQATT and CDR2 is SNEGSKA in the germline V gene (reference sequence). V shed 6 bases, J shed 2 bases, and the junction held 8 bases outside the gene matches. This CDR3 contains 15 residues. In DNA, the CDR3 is TGCAGTGCCCTCTTTAGCGGGGGGCCCACAGATACGCAGTATTTT. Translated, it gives CSALFSGGPTDTQYF.

The CDR3 DNA sequence: TGCGCCAGCAGTTCTGGACAGGCTAACCAAGAGACCCAGTACTTC. Translating it yields CASSSGQANQETQYF. The chain uses TRBV5-1 and TRBJ2-5, with 7 bases fitting TRBD1. CDR1 is SGHRS and CDR2 is YFSETQ in the germline V gene. Trimming at V came to 5 bases and at J to 0 bases, leaving 7 bases not matched to a gene. This CDR3 comprises 15 residues. Using reference TRBV5-1 and TRBJ2-5 for the parts outside the CDR3, the full variable domain is KAGVTQTPRYLIKTRGQQVTLSCSPISGHRSVSWYQQTPGQGLQFLFEYFSETQRNKGNFPGRFSGRQFSNSRSEMNVSTLELGDSALYLCASSSGQANQETQYFGPGTRLLVL.

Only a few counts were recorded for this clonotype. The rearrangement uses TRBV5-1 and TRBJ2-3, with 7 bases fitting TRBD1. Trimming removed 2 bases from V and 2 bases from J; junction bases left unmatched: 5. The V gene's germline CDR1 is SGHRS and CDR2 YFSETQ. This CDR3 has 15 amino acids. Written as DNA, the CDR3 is TGCGCCAGCAGCTTCCGGGACAGCGACACAGATACGCAGTATTTT. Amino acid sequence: CASSFRDSDTDTQYF.

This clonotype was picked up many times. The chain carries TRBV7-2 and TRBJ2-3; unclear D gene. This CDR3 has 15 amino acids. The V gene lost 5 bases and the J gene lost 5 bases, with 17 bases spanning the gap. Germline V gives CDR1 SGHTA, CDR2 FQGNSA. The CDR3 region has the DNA TGTGCCAGCAGCCCTAGGGTCCTCTGGGGAGATACGCAGTATTTT. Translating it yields CASSPRVLWGDTQYF.

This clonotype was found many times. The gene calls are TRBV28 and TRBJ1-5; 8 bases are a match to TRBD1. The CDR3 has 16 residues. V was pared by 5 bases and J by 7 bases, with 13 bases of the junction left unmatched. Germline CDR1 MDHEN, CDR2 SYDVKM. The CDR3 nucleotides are TGTGCCAGCAGTCCCCTCGGGACAGGAATGGGACAGCCCCAGCATTTT. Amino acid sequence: CASSPLGTGMGQPQHF.